This T cell receptor beta chain was sequenced in a study of cytomegalovirus exposure and HLA in healthy donors (dated by TCRdb to the late 2010s). For the wider study: An earlier analysis of 587 of the donors reported approximately 260 Gb of sequence data and 95 million to 130 million unique TCR beta sequences obtained from about 179 million T cells. An early release that covered fewer than 750 HLA-typed donors contained about 300 gigabases of sequencing data and 75 million to 100 million unique TCR sequences. Of the roughly 400 genotyped donors, 80% to 90% were placed in the genetic ancestry cluster associated with self-reported Caucasian donors. The study aimed to test whether cataloging public T cell receptors could reveal signatures of past pathogen exposure. The study used immunosequencing to profile the T cell repertoires of approximately 630 subjects and linked those repertoires to cytomegalovirus serostatus. Besides the first cohort of around 670 subjects, a separate validation cohort made up of roughly 120 different subjects was used. To predict cytomegalovirus infection status, the study brought together high-throughput TCR immunosequencing, statistical association of individual TCRs with disease status, and machine learning. A later analysis re-analyzed previously published TCR beta repertoires from 660 or so donors and added high-resolution HLA genotyping to study TCR occurrence patterns. Rather than drawing on any new phenotypic data, the later analysis identified candidate immune exposures from TCR beta sequences and the way those sequences occurred across donors. In an earlier analysis of several hundred of the donors, high-throughput TCR beta sequencing was used to judge whether each TCR beta V gene segment behaved as functional or pseudogenic. Alongside the repertoire data, information on donor age, sex, ethnicity and CMV serostatus was compiled. A later genetic analysis used genome-wide SNP genotypes for about 65% of the 666 donors, treating that subset as a discovery cohort. Every discovery cohort repertoire had been produced on one sequencing platform. Both class I and class II loci were covered by HLA typing, at four-digit resolution. The number of typed donors differed by locus: roughly 629-630 for A, B, C, DRB1 and DQB1; approximately 540 for DQA1; fewer than 610 for DPA1; and approximately 450 for DPB1. Roughly five DR-DQ haplotypes were handled as single units for association and clustering, since linkage in the cohort was strong. Among some 400 genotyped donors of the cohort, an average of around 240,000 unique TCR beta nucleotide sequences were sequenced per donor, 15% to 20% of them non-productive.

The cohort consisted of more than 650 healthy bone marrow donors. All cohort members were sampled while nominally healthy, although unrecorded immune exposures were likely present. The donor was CMV seronegative and was included in the group of around 320 seronegative cohort members. A peripheral blood sample was collected from each donor, and TCR beta sequencing was performed on peripheral blood mononuclear cells. The Qiagen DNeasy Blood Extraction Kit was used to extract genomic DNA from the blood cell samples. V has 2 bases trimmed and J has 1 base trimmed; junction bases matching no gene number 6. The CDR3 sequence holds 16 residues, the cysteine and phenylalanine included. CDR3 DNA only is kept here, 48 bases in frame from base 1. According to the germline V gene, CDR1 reads SGHRS and CDR2 reads YFSETQ. In regard to this clone: Its antigen target is currently unknown. Per-base qualities were not stored, and no clone one base away is much larger.

Overall study results and their limits: The cohort was sequenced for TCR beta chains only, and without alpha or paired-chain data the features that could be detected were limited. The study listed over 150 TCR beta chains as associated with cytomegalovirus. Some IMGT-functional V segments, including TRBV6-2 and TRBV6-3, could not be distinguished by the 87-base-pair reads and were therefore excluded. An association between a missense DCLRE1C variant and V-gene and J-gene trimming of TCR beta chains was found in a later genetic analysis and replicated in an independent cohort. A later genetic analysis reported fewer N-insertions in productive TCRs among donors in an Asian-associated ancestry cluster than the roughly 620-donor mean. Strong co-occurrence of HLA alleles, especially DR and DQ, made assigning TCR associations to individual alleles difficult. In an earlier analysis of around 500 of the donors, most TCR beta V segments appeared in productive rearrangements about 87% or about 30% of the time, broadly matching IMGT annotations. Because some donors lacked HLA typing at each locus, the association tests relied only on the typed subset. According to the authors, the approach could potentially be generalized to other disease states and immunological phenotypes. In both the original and validation cohorts, the classifier was reported to diagnose cytomegalovirus status with high specificity and sensitivity. The presence/absence analyses assumed that sequencing depth was roughly uniform across donors, and that assumption may not be true. In a later analysis, HLA-associated TCR beta chains showed more clonal expansion and lower generation probabilities than non-associated chains that were equally common. While some public TCRs were present in many individuals, most TCR sequences turned up only very rarely across donors. Correlated functional status among segregating V segments might reflect linkage disequilibrium, but an unknown experimental factor could not be ruled out. Most CMV-associated TCR beta chains appeared to be HLA-restricted in a later analysis, and the HLA associations seemed to be driven largely by CMV exposure. According to a later analysis, parvovirus B19, influenza, CMV and Epstein-Barr virus appeared linked to several top co-occurrence clusters. Specific HLA alleles were associated with 15,000 to 20,000 TCR beta sequences at a false discovery rate of 0.05 in a later analysis. A further reported finding was that TCR beta sequences accurately predicted the HLA-A and HLA-B alleles for most subjects in the first cohort. Over 15 rarely observed V segments, including chromosome 9 orphons, were excluded from the earlier analysis of several hundred of the donors because counts were too low. A group of highly shared sequence variants was considered likely to be a technical artifact of the sequencing pipeline. According to a later analysis, TCR association rates differed among HLA loci, with DRB1 alleles showing the most associated TCRs and HLA-C alleles showing the fewest. For the cohort, immune exposure information was limited to CMV serostatus. In vitro tests confirmed that a few of the cytomegalovirus-associated TCR beta chains recognize cytomegalovirus antigens.

Receptors were amplified or captured by the immunoSEQ multiplex PCR assay. The multiplex PCR relied on a mix of 60 forward primers for TCR Vbeta segments and 13 reverse primers for TCR Jbeta segments. A multiplex PCR assay on genomic DNA amplified the CDR3 region of rearranged TCR beta genes. The Illumina HiSeq System was used to sequence the amplified TCR beta libraries as 87-base-pair reads. In the source study's methods: Across the roughly 640 repertoires, a later analysis counted some 81 million unique TCR beta chains, 9.5 million to 13 million of which were shared by at least two donors. To remove PCR and sequencing errors, raw reads were error-corrected and collapsed into unique sequences using a nearest-neighbor algorithm that merged closely related sequences. CDR3 sequences were aligned to IMGT reference sequences to assign V, D and J gene segments. For a sequence to be retained, a match of at least six nucleotides was required to both a V gene segment and a J gene segment. Rearrangements were called productive when the CDR3 lacked stop codons and stayed in frame with V and J; all others were non-productive. CDR3 was defined by IMGT convention, running from the second conserved V-encoded cysteine to the conserved J-encoded phenylalanine. Sequences without an unambiguous match to a single V gene segment were excluded from the earlier analysis of several hundred of the donors. In an earlier analysis of approximately 590 of the donors, V segments were called functional above 56.7% productive rearrangements and were called segregating when the between-donor standard deviation exceeded 5%. A statistical classification framework was built to diagnose cytomegalovirus status from the catalog of TCR beta chain sequences. In a later analysis, V and J genes were assigned by comparing TCR nucleotide sequences against IMGT/GENE-DB human TR gene sequences. Using the TCRdist pipeline, a later analysis assigned CDR3 sequences along with most-parsimonious VDJ recombination scenarios. A later analysis defined each TCR beta chain by its CDR3 amino acid sequence plus V-gene family, and excluded reads lacking a unique V-gene family. In a later analysis, 450 to 600 highly shared, low-generation-probability nucleotide sequences were removed to address suspected cross-contamination and a sequencing artifact. For each public chain, a later analysis derived a clonal expansion index from normalized ranks of inferred template counts within each repertoire. A later analysis computed generation probabilities with a VDJ recombination model fitted to out-of-frame rearrangements, and checked the results against IGoR. In a later analysis, hypergeometric tests were used to score TCR-TCR, TCR-HLA and TCR-CMV co-occurrence, with a repertoire-size bias correction applied to TCR pairs. False discovery rates were estimated in a later analysis by permuting HLA or CMV assignments 20 times. In a later analysis, co-occurring TCRs were grouped using DBSCAN, and TCRdist sequence similarity was added for clustering within HLA-allele-positive subsets. Repertoires with fewer than 30,000 or more than 120,000 public chains were left out of co-occurrence clustering, as were about five repertoires with anomalous nucleotide sharing. In its TCRdb copy, this immuneACCESS table keeps in-frame sequences only and misses some clones. Where compared with another copy, unresolved V genes explain less than half of these, and the others have no known cause. V, J and clone size reflect that table, while D and trimming were determined from the DNA. In this sample the table shows approximately 130,000 clones, roughly 83% of which occur a single time. Clones ranked in the top ten supply over 0.95% of the sample.

This chain is built from TRBV5-1 and TRBJ2-5, with 9 central nucleotides matching TRBD2. This sequence originates from a girl aged 2 to 9 in good health and CMV-seronegative. Sequencing used PBMCs. The nucleotides read TGCGCCAGCAGCTTAGCGGGAGGCACCGGCCAAGAGACCCAGTACTTC. Its protein product is CASSLAGGTGQETQYF.